This T cell receptor beta chain was identified in a study of breast tumors, draining lymph nodes, adjacent tissues. Study results and caveats: Most tumor T cells seemingly derive from lymph node, then expand in tumor. Tumor and nontumor repertoires were significantly more similar in luminal-like than in basal-like breast cancer. Tumor repertoires ranked between lymph nodes and nontumor tissue in diversity, with V and J gene preferences.

TCRdb passed the multiplex PCR reads through MiXCR, listing each CDR3 protein once. Of tens of thousands of distinct CDR3 sequences detected, approximately 30% appear once; the ten largest clones hold 8% to 9%. Germline loops: CDR1 SGHRS, CDR2 YFSETQ. The CDR3 contains 16 residues. V lost 6 bases, J lost 0 bases, and 13 bases lay in between. This clonotype was detected many times. Antigen specificity is unknown. The lymph nodes were axillary draining lymph nodes from breast cancer patients. The receptor was derived from a female donor with breast cancer. Some clones in this sample may be carry-over from other donors' samples. This chain joins TRBV5-1 and TRBJ2-6, with D hard to call. Sequencing was done on a sample of axillary lymph node tissue. The CDR3 nucleotides read TGCGCCAGCATGAATGCCCTGAGCTCTGGGGCCAACGTCCTGACTTTC. Translation: CASMNALSSGANVLTF.